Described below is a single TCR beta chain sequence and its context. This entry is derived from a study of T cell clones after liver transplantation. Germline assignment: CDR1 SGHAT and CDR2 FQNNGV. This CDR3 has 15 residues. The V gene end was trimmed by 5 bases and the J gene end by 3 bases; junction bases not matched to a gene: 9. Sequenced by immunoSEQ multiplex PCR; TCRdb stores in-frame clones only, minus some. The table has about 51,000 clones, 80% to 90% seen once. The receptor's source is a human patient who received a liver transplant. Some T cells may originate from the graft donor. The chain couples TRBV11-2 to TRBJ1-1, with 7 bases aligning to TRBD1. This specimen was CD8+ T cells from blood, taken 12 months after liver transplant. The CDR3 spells CASSPGGGLDTEAFF. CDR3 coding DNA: TGTGCCAGCAGCCCAGGGGGGGGATTGGACACTGAAGCTTTCTTT.